This T cell receptor (beta chain) comes out of a study of CD4 and CD8 cells across lung adenocarcinoma regions. Using its own MiXCR run on the PCR reads, TCRdb lists one record per CDR3 protein. The sample includes 10,000 to 15,000 distinct CDR3 sequences, roughly 56% of them seen just once. This CDR3 is 15 amino acids long. The germline gives CDR1 MNHNS, CDR2 SASEGT. Donors had localized lung adenocarcinoma, a non-small cell lung cancer. The sequencing sample was made of CD8+ T cells from the margin of a lung tumor. The TCR comes from a female donor with lung adenocarcinoma. The CD4 and CD8 labels of this study may be unreliable. The V call is TRBV6-1, the J call TRBJ2-1, with 8 bases aligning to TRBD2. The DNA end lines up better with TRBJ2-7; the J call may be wrong. The CDR3 loop is CASSEELADLYEQYF. The CDR3 DNA reads as TGTGCCAGCAGTGAGGAACTAGCGGACCTCTACGAGCAGTACTTC.